Shown below are 12 T cell receptor beta chains from a single sample sequenced in a study of T cell responses to AZD1222 COVID-19 vaccine. The protocol was immunoSEQ multiplex PCR, while the TCRdb copy is restricted to in-frame clones and leaves out a portion. The table lists about 99,000 clones, approximately 90% of them singletons. Source: peripheral blood, taken on day 0 of AZD1222 vaccination. Receptor source: an adult in good health.

V and J are TRBV18 and TRBJ2-7; D might be TRBD1 (5 bases). CDR3 size: 13 residues. Trimming shortened V by 2 bases and J by 5 bases, and 10 bases separated the two germline ends. In germline, CDR1 is KGHSH, CDR2 LQKENI. CDR3 loop: CASSPSGSHEQYF. In nucleotides, the CDR3 is TGTGCCAGCTCACCATCAGGGTCCCACGAGCAGTACTTC.

The rearrangement uses TRBV2 and TRBJ2-1; a possible D gene is TRBD1 (6 bases). The CDR3 is 15 residues long. Looked up from germline, CDR1 is SNHLY and CDR2 is FYNNEI. V shed 7 bases and J shed 4 bases, with 17 bases lying between them. The CDR3 bases are TGTGCCAGCAATATGGTACAGGGCGGGTACAATGAGCAGTTCTTC. This encodes CASNMVQGGYNEQFF.

The chain is built from TRBV7-2 and TRBJ1-5; the match to TRBD1 covers 8 bases. CDR3 length equals 15 residues. V shed 5 bases and J 1 base; nucleotides not matched to a gene: 4. Germline V lookup: CDR1 SGHTA, CDR2 FQGNSA. The CDR3 nucleotides read TGTGCCAGCAGCAAAACAGGGGGAAGCAATCAGCCCCAGCATTTT. As protein: CASSKTGGSNQPQHF.

V is TRBV28 and J is TRBJ2-7, with D perhaps assigned TRBD1 or TRBD2 (5 bases each). V was shortened by 7 bases and J by 0 bases, with 16 bases between the two germline ends. CDR1 is MDHEN and CDR2 is SYDVKM in the germline V gene. The CDR3 spans 15 residues. CDR3 protein: CASTSSGTDSYEQYF. As DNA, the CDR3 is TGTGCCAGCACCTCTTCCGGGACGGACTCCTACGAGCAGTACTTC.

The chain couples TRBV12-5 to TRBJ2-2; D is perhaps TRBD2 (6 bases). The CDR3 runs 16 residues. Trimming cost V 1 base and J 6 bases, with 15 bases left between them. Germline V gives CDR1 LGHNT, CDR2 FRNRAP. The CDR3 region is CASGLAAGGLAGELFF. The CDR3 DNA reads as TGTGCTAGTGGTTTGGCCGCCGGGGGTTTAGCCGGGGAGCTGTTTTTT.

The count of this clone is one. CDR3 sequence: CASSPPGEYGYTF. CDR3 nucleotide sequence: TGTGCCAGCTCACCACCGGGGGAGTATGGCTACACCTTC. The gene calls are TRBV18 and TRBJ1-2, with D possibly matching TRBD1 (5 bases). CDR3 length: 13 amino acids. Germline CDR1 is KGHSH and CDR2 is LQKENI. V was trimmed by 0 bases and J by 5 bases, leaving 7 bases between them.

The chain couples TRBV6-1 to TRBJ1-2; 8 bases fit TRBD1. J was trimmed by 4 bases and V by 1 base; bases with no gene match: 5. Germline values: CDR1 MNHNS, CDR2 SASEGT. The CDR3 length is 15 residues. The CDR3 sequence: CASSEGTGTFYGYTF. The CDR3 DNA reads TGTGCCAGCAGTGAAGGGACAGGGACCTTCTATGGCTACACCTTC.

The chain recombines TRBV5-1 with TRBJ2-7; the match to TRBD1 covers 7 bases. V shed 4 bases and J 7 bases; nucleotides not matched to a gene: 8. CDR3 length: 13 residues. The germline V gene encodes CDR1 SGHRS and CDR2 YFSETQ. CDR3 region: CASSTSTGDEQYF. The CDR3, as DNA: TGCGCCAGCAGCACAAGTACAGGGGATGAGCAGTACTTC.

The chain combines TRBV7-9 with TRBJ2-1; maybe TRBD1 (7 bases). Germline lookup yields CDR1 SEHNR and CDR2 FQNEAQ (reference sequence). This CDR3 region has 13 residues. The germline V and J ends were trimmed by 3 bases and 9 bases, with 12 bases remaining between them. The CDR3 reads CASSLEGAGEQFF. CDR3 nucleotide sequence: TGTGCCAGCAGCTTGGAGGGGGCGGGTGAGCAGTTCTTC.

This clone was recorded once. The genes are TRBV19 and TRBJ2-7, with D possibly being TRBD1 (6 bases). V was shortened by 5 bases and J by 6 bases, with 14 bases between the two germline ends. Germline assignment: CDR1 LNHDA and CDR2 SQIVND (reference sequence). The CDR3 sequence is 13 residues long. CDR3 sequence reads: CASSFVTGSEQYF. CDR3 DNA: TGTGCCAGTAGTTTCGTTACAGGGTCCGAGCAGTACTTC.

There are a few counts of this clone. This chain connects TRBV20-1 to TRBJ1-2; tentatively, D is TRBD1 (6 bases). The V gene lost 5 bases and the J gene lost 5 bases, with 9 bases spanning the gap. Looked up from germline, CDR1 is DFQATT and CDR2 is SNEGSKA (reference sequence). The CDR3 has 11 residues. This chain's CDR3 is CSAFGTYGYTF. The CDR3 DNA is TGCAGTGCTTTCGGGACATATGGCTACACCTTC.

This sequence joins TRBV7-9 and TRBJ1-6; maybe TRBD1 (6 bases). This CDR3 has 14 amino acids. CDR1 is SEHNR and CDR2 is FQNEAQ in the germline V gene (reference sequence). Trimming cost V 6 bases and J 8 bases, with 14 bases left between them. CDR3 nucleotides: TGTGCCAGCAGTTTCGCGGGGGCCGATTCACCCCTCCACTTT. This codes for CASSFAGADSPLHF.